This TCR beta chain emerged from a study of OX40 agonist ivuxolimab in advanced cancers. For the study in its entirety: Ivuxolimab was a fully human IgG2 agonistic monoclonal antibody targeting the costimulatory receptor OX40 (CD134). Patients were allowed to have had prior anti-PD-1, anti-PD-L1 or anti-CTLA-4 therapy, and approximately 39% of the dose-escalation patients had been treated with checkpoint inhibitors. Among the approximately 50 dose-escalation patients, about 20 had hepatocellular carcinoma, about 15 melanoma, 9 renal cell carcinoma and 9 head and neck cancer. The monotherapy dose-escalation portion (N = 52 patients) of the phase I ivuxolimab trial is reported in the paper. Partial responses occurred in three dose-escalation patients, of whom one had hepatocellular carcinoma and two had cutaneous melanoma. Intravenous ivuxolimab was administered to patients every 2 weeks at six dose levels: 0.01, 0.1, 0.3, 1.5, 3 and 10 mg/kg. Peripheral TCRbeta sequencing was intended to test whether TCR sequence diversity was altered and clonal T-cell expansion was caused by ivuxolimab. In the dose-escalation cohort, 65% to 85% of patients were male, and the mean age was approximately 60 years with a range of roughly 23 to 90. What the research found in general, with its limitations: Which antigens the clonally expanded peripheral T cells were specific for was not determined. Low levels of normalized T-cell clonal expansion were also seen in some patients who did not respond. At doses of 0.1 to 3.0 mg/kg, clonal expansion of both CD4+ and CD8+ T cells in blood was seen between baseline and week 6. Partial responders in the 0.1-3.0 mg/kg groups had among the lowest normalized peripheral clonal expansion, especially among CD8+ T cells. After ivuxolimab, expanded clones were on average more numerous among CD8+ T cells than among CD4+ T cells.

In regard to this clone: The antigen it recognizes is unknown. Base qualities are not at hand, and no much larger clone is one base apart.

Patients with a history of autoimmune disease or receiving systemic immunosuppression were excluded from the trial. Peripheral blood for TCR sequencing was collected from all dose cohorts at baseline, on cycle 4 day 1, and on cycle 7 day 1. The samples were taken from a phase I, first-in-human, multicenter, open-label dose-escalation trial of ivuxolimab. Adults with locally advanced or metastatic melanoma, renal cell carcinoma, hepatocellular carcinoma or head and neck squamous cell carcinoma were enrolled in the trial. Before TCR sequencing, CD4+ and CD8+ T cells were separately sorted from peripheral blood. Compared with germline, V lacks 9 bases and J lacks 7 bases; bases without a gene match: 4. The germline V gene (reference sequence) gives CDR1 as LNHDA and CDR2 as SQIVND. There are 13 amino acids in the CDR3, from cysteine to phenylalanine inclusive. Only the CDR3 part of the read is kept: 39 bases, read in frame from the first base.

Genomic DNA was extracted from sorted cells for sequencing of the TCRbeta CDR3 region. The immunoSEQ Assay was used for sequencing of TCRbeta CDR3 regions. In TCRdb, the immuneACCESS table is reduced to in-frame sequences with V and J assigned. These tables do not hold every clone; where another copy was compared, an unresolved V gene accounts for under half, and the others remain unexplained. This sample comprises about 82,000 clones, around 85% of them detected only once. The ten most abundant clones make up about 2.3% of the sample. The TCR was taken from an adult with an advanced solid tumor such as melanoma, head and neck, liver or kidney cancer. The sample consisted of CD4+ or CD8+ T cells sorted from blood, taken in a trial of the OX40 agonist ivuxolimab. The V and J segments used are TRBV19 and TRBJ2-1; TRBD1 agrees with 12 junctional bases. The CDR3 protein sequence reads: CASRDRGLNEQFF. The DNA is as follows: TGTGCCAGCCGGGACAGGGGGCTTAATGAGCAGTTCTTC.